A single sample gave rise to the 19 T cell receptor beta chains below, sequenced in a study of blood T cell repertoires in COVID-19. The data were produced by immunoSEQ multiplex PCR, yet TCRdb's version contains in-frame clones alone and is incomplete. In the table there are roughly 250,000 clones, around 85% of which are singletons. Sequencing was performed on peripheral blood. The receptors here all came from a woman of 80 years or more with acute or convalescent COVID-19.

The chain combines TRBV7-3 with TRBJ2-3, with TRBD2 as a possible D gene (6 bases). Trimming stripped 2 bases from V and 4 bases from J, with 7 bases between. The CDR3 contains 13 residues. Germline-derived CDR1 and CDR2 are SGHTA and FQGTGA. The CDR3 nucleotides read TGTGCCAGCAGCTTAGGAGGGTCAGATACGCAGTATTTT. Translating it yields CASSLGGSDTQYF. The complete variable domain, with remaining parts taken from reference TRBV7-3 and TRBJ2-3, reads GAGVSQTPSNKVTEKGKYVELRCDPISGHTALYWYRQSLGQGPEFLIYFQGTGAADDSGLPNDRFFAVRPEGSVSTLKIQRTERGDSAVYLCASSLGGSDTQYFGPGTRLTVL.

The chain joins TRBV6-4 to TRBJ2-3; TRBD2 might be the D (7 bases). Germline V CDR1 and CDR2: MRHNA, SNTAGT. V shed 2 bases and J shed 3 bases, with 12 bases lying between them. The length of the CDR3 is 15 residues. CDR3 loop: CASSDGGAGTDTQYF. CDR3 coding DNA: TGTGCCAGCAGTGACGGGGGGGCAGGGACAGATACGCAGTATTTT.

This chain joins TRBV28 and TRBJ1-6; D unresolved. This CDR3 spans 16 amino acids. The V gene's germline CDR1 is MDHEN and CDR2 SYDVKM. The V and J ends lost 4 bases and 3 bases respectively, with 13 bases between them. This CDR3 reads CASSSSREIYNSPLHF. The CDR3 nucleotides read TGTGCCAGCAGTTCCTCGCGGGAAATCTATAATTCACCCCTCCACTTT. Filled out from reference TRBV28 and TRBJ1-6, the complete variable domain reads DVKVTQSSRYLVKRTGEKVFLECVQDMDHENMFWYRQDPGLGLRLIYFSYDVKMKEKGDIPEGYSVSREKKERFSLILESASTNQTSMYLCASSSSREIYNSPLHFGNGTRLTVT.

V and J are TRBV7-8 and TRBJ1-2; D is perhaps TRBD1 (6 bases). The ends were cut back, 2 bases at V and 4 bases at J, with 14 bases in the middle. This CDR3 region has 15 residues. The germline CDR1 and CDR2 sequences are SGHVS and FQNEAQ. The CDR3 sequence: CASSLSGQNPYGYTF. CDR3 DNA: TGTGCCAGCAGCTTATCAGGACAGAATCCCTATGGCTACACCTTC.

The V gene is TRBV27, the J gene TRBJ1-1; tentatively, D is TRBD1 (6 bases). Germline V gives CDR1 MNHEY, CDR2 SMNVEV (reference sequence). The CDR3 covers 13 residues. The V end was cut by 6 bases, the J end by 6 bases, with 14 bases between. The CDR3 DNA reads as TGTGCCAGCAGCATCAGGGGAAGGGCTGAAGCTTTCTTT. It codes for CASSIRGRAEAFF.

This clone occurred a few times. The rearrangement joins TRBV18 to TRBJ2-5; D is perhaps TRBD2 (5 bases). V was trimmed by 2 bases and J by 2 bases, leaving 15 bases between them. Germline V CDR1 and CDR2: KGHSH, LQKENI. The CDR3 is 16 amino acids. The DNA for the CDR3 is TGTGCCAGCTCACCAAGCGGTGCAACCATACAAGAGACCCAGTACTTC. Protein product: CASSPSGATIQETQYF.

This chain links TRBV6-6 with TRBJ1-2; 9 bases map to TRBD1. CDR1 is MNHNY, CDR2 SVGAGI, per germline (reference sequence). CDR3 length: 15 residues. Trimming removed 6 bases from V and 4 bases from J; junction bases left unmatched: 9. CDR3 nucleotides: TGTGCCAGCAGCCCCGGGACAGGGATCCTCTATGGCTACACCTTC. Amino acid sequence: CASSPGTGILYGYTF.

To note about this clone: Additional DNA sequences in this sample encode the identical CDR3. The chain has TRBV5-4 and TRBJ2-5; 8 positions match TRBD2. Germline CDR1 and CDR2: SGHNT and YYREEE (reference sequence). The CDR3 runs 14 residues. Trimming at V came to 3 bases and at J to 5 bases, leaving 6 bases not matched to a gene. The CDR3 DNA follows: TGTGCCAGCAGCTCCGGGGGGGCTGGGGAGACCCAGTACTTC. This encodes CASSSGGAGETQYF.

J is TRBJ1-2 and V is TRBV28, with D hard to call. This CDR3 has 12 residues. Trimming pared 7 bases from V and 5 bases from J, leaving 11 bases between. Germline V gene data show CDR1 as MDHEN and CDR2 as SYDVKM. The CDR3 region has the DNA TGTGCCAGCACCCCGTCGGAGTATGGCTACACCTTC. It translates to CASTPSEYGYTF.

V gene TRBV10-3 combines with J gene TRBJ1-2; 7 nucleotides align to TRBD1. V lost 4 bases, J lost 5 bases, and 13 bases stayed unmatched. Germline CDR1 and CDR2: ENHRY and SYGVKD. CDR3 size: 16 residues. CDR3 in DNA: TGTGCCATCAGTGTTCCAAACAGGGGTTCCTTTTATGGCTACACCTTC. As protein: CAISVPNRGSFYGYTF.

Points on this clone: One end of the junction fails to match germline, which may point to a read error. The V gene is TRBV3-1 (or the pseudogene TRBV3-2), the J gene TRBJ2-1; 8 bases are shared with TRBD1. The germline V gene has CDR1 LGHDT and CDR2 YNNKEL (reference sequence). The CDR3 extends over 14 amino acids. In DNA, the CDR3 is TGTGCCAGTAGCCCGACGGACAGGGTCAATGAGCAGTTCTTC. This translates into CASSPTDRVNEQFF.

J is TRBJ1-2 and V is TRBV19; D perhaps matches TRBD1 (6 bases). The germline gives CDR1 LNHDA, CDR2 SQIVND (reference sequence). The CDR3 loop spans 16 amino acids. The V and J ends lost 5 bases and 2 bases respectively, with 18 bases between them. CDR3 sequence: CASSRVLDSPNYGYTF. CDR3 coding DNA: TGTGCCAGTAGTCGGGTTTTGGACAGCCCCAACTATGGCTACACCTTC.

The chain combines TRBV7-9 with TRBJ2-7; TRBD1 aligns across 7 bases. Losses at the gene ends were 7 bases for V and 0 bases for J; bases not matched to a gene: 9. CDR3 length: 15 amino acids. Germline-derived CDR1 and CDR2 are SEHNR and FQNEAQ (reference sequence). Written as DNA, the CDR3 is TGTGCCAGCACCCGACCCGGGGACAGCTCCTACGAGCAGTACTTC. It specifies CASTRPGDSSYEQYF.

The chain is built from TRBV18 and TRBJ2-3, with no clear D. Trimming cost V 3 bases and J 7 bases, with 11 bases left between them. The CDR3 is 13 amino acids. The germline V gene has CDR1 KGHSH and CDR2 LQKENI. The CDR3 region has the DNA TGTGCCAGCTCACCCACGAGTTCGAATACGCAGTATTTT. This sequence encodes CASSPTSSNTQYF.

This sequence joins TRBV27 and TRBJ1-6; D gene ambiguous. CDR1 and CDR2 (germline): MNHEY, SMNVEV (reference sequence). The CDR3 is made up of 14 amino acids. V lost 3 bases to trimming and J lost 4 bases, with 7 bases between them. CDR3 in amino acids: CASSFGEYNSPLHF. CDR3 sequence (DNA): TGTGCCAGCAGTTTCGGGGAGTATAATTCACCCCTCCACTTT.

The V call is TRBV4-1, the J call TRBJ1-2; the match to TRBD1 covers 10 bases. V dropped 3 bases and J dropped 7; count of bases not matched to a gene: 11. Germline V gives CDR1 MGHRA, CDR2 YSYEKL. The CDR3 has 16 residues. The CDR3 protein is CASSHGKGQGKGGYTF. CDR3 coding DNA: TGCGCCAGCAGCCATGGCAAGGGACAGGGGAAGGGTGGCTACACCTTC.

The CDR3 protein is CASSKSTSGNGANVLTF. The CDR3 region has the DNA TGTGCCAGTAGTAAATCGACCTCCGGGAACGGGGCCAACGTCCTGACTTTC. V gene TRBV19 combines with J gene TRBJ2-6, with D possibly TRBD2 on 5 matching bases. The germline V and J ends were trimmed by 4 bases and 4 bases, with 17 bases remaining between them. CDR3 length: 17 residues. CDR1 and CDR2 from the germline V gene are LNHDA and SQIVND (reference sequence).

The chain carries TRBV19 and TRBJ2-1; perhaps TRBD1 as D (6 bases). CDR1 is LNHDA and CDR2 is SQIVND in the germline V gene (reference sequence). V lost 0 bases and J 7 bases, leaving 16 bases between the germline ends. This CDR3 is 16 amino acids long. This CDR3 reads CASSIDRDKLWNEQFF. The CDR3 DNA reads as TGTGCCAGTAGTATAGACCGGGACAAACTTTGGAATGAGCAGTTCTTC.

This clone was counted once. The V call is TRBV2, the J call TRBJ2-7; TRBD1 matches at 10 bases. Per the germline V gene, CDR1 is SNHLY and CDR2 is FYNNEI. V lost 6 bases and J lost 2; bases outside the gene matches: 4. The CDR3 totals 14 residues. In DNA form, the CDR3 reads TGTGCCAGCAGCCGGGACAGGGGAGCCTACGAGCAGTACTTC. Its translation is CASSRDRGAYEQYF.